The 26 T cell receptor beta chains given below trace back to one sample, sequenced in a study of shared clonotypes between healthy human individuals. This table comes from immunoSEQ multiplex PCR, and its TCRdb copy is limited to in-frame clones, with some not included. The sample lists 2 million to 3 million clones, approximately 94% occurring once. The sequenced material came from naive CD4+ T cells from PBMCs. The subset denotes: CD45RA+ positively selected. The receptors derive from a young man in good health. Some clones in this sample may be carry-over from other donors' samples.

CDR3: CASSLLGLAGVGGVTGELFF. DNA of the CDR3: TGTGCCAGCAGTTTATTGGGACTAGCGGGAGTCGGCGGGGTTACCGGGGAGCTGTTTTTT. The gene calls are TRBV27 and TRBJ2-2, with 14 bases fitting TRBD2. The germline gives CDR1 MNHEY, CDR2 SMNVEV (reference sequence). The ends lost 1 base at V and 5 bases at J; junction bases unmatched: 12. The CDR3 is 20 residues long.

This clone was observed a handful of times. The chain recombines TRBV2 with TRBJ2-2, with D unresolved. The V gene's germline CDR1 is SNHLY and CDR2 FYNNEI. V dropped 6 bases and J dropped 13 bases, with 9 bases sitting between them. The CDR3 runs 10 residues. The CDR3 bases are TGTGCCAGCAGATCTGATTTGCTGTTTTTT. This codes for CASRSDLLFF.

This chain links TRBV9 with TRBJ2-5; 8 nucleotides match TRBD2. This CDR3 comprises 14 residues. The ends lost 0 bases at V and 5 bases at J; junction bases unmatched: 3. Germline CDR1 reads SGDLS; CDR2 reads YYNGEE. The CDR3 coding sequence is TGTGCCAGCAGCGTAGGACAGCGGGGGGAGACCCAGTACTTC. Protein product: CASSVGQRGETQYF. The full variable domain, in which reference TRBV9 and TRBJ2-5 provide the parts outside the CDR3, is DSGVTQTPKHLITATGQRVTLRCSPRSGDLSVYWYQQSLDQGLQFLIQYYNGEERAKGNILERFSAQQFPDLHSELNLSSLELGDSALYFCASSVGQRGETQYFGPGTRLLVL.

J is TRBJ1-2 and V is TRBV29-1; TRBD1 might be the D (5 bases). CDR3 length equals 12 residues. Germline V lookup: CDR1 SQVTM, CDR2 ANQGSEA. V gave up 6 bases and J gave up 4 bases, with 12 bases separating them. In nucleotides, the CDR3 is TGCAGCGTCAAGGGGCAGGTCTATGGCTACACCTTC. This codes for CSVKGQVYGYTF.

This chain links TRBV5-8 with TRBJ1-3; possible D gene TRBD1, 6 bases. Trimming took off 3 bases at V and 0 bases at J, with 25 bases between the two ends. The length of the CDR3 is 20 residues. Germline V lookup: CDR1 SGHTS, CDR2 YDEGEE. CDR3 amino acids: CASSWGHIGGSGTSGNTIYF. The DNA for the CDR3 is TGTGCCAGCAGCTGGGGGCATATTGGAGGTTCCGGGACCTCTGGAAACACCATATATTTT.

J is TRBJ1-1 and V is TRBV18; 7 positions match TRBD1. Germline loops: CDR1 KGHSH, CDR2 LQKENI. This CDR3 has 14 amino acids. J gave up 5 bases and V 4 bases, and 7 bases lay outside the gene matches. The DNA of the CDR3 is TGTGCCAGCTCACAAAGACAGGGCTGGACTGAAGCTTTCTTT. Translated, it gives CASSQRQGWTEAFF.

The chain is built from TRBV18 and TRBJ2-3; D perhaps matches TRBD1 (5 bases). The CDR3 spans 14 residues. Germline CDR1 is KGHSH and CDR2 is LQKENI. Between the trimmed V and J ends, which lost 5 bases and 2 bases, there was a span of 11 bases. Here the CDR3 DNA reads TGTGCCAGCTCATTCCAGGGTGCCACAGATACGCAGTATTTT. As protein: CASSFQGATDTQYF.

V gene TRBV14 combines with J gene TRBJ2-1; D remains unclear. The CDR3 is 15 residues long. Germline CDR1 and CDR2: SGHDN and FVKESK. With 3 bases removed from V and 1 base from J, the gap between germline ends came to 10 bases. This chain's CDR3 is CASSHVLPSYNEQFF. The CDR3 bases are TGTGCCAGCAGCCATGTCCTACCATCCTACAATGAGCAGTTCTTC. Complete variable domain (other parts from reference TRBV14 and TRBJ2-1): EAGVTQFPSHSVIEKGQTVTLRCDPISGHDNLYWYRRVMGKEIKFLLHFVKESKQDESGMPNNRFLAERTGGTYSTLKVQPAELEDSGVYFCASSHVLPSYNEQFFGPGTRLTVL.

The rearrangement uses TRBV5-1 and TRBJ1-1; D is unresolved. Germline lookup yields CDR1 SGHRS and CDR2 YFSETQ. This CDR3 has 11 amino acids. V gave up 5 bases and J gave up 3 bases, with 5 bases separating them. CDR3 residues: CASRHHTEAFF. Written as DNA, the CDR3 is TGCGCCAGCAGACATCACACTGAAGCTTTCTTT. The whole variable domain, remainder taken from reference TRBV5-1 and TRBJ1-1, is KAGVTQTPRYLIKTRGQQVTLSCSPISGHRSVSWYQQTPGQGLQFLFEYFSETQRNKGNFPGRFSGRQFSNSRSEMNVSTLELGDSALYLCASRHHTEAFFGQGTRLTVV.

V is TRBV20-1 and J is TRBJ2-1, with D unresolved. This CDR3 has 11 amino acids. Trimming cost V 4 bases and J 11 bases, with 12 bases left between them. From germline, CDR1 is DFQATT and CDR2 SNEGSKA (reference sequence). Here the CDR3 DNA reads TGCAGTGCTAAAATCAACCCCCAGCAGTTCTTC. Translating gives CSAKINPQQFF.

This clone was detected only once. This sequence joins TRBV19 and TRBJ1-5; TRBD1 matches at 9 bases. Trimming cost V 5 bases and J 3 bases; bases outside gene matches: 14. CDR3 length: 18 amino acids. The germline V gene has CDR1 LNHDA and CDR2 SQIVND (reference sequence). The CDR3 here is CASSLRTGDGGDNQPQHF. The CDR3, as DNA: TGTGCCAGTAGTCTTCGGACAGGGGACGGAGGTGACAATCAGCCCCAGCATTTT.

This chain joins TRBV28 and TRBJ2-5, with TRBD1 as a possible D gene (5 bases). The CDR3 has 13 amino acids. Trimming cost V 9 bases and J 2 bases, with 13 bases left between them. Germline lookup yields CDR1 MDHEN and CDR2 SYDVKM. CDR3 DNA: TGTGCCAGTACCCGGAGACAGCAAGAGACCCAGTACTTC. It codes for CASTRRQQETQYF. Drawing the rest from reference TRBV28 and TRBJ2-5, the complete variable domain is DVKVTQSSRYLVKRTGEKVFLECVQDMDHENMFWYRQDPGLGLRLIYFSYDVKMKEKGDIPEGYSVSREKKERFSLILESASTNQTSMYLCASTRRQQETQYFGPGTRLLVL.

The chain couples TRBV28 to TRBJ1-3; tentatively, D is TRBD1 (5 bases). The CDR3 totals 15 residues. The V end was cut by 4 bases, the J end by 4 bases, with 14 bases between. Germline V gene lookup returns CDR1 MDHEN and CDR2 SYDVKM. In nucleotides, the CDR3 is TGTGCCAGCAGTTCCCAGGGCGCGAAAGGAAACACCATATATTTT. Residues: CASSSQGAKGNTIYF.

The chain has TRBV9 and TRBJ2-7, with D uncertain. Looked up from germline, CDR1 is SGDLS and CDR2 is YYNGEE. Trimming took 0 bases from V and 0 from J, leaving 10 bases between them. The CDR3 sequence is 15 residues long. In nucleotides, the CDR3 is TGTGCCAGCAGCGTAGAGGCGTACAGCTCCTACGAGCAGTACTTC. It codes for CASSVEAYSSYEQYF.

V and J are TRBV7-8 and TRBJ1-5; 7 nucleotides match TRBD1. The CDR3 totals 14 residues. The germline CDR1 and CDR2 sequences are SGHVS and FQNEAQ. Trimming removed 1 base from V and 10 bases from J; junction bases left unmatched: 7. The CDR3 sequence: CASSLGTGEGPQHF. The CDR3 bases are TGTGCCAGCAGCTTAGGGACAGGTGAGGGACCCCAGCATTTT.

This chain uses TRBV2 with TRBJ1-2; 9 bases map to TRBD1. Germline V gene lookup returns CDR1 SNHLY and CDR2 FYNNEI. With 8 bases clipped from V and 1 base from J, the junction kept 5 bases outside the gene matches. The CDR3 consists of 14 residues. CDR3: CASGGDRVNYGYTF. DNA for the CDR3: TGTGCCAGCGGGGGGGACAGGGTTAACTATGGCTACACCTTC. Full variable domain (rest looked up from reference TRBV2 and TRBJ1-2): EPEVTQTPSHQVTQMGQEVILRCVPISNHLYFYWYRQILGQKVEFLVSFYNNEISEKSEIFDDQFSVERPDGSNFTLKIRSTKLEDSAMYFCASGGDRVNYGYTFGSGTRLTVV.

The chain combines TRBV28 with TRBJ1-2; 9 bases fit TRBD1. The junction had 10 bases not matched to a gene; V was cut back by 7 bases and J by 4 bases. Germline assignment: CDR1 MDHEN and CDR2 SYDVKM. This CDR3 is 15 amino acids long. The CDR3 region has the DNA TGTGCCAGCAACTTTTTTTCGGGACAGGGCTATGGCTACACCTTC. Residues: CASNFFSGQGYGYTF.

The V gene is TRBV18, the J gene TRBJ1-4, with D possibly being TRBD1 (6 bases). CDR3 length: 15 amino acids. V shed 0 bases and J shed 5 bases, with 10 bases lying between them. The germline gives CDR1 KGHSH, CDR2 LQKENI. CDR3 in DNA: TGTGCCAGCTCACCACCGAACGGGGGCAATGAAAAACTGTTTTTT. Its translation is CASSPPNGGNEKLFF.

DNA for the CDR3: TGCGCCAGCAGCTTTAGACAGAGGGACTACGAGCAGTACTTC. Amino acids: CASSFRQRDYEQYF. The gene calls are TRBV5-1 and TRBJ2-7; tentatively, D is TRBD1 or TRBD2 (5 bases each). The germline V and J ends were trimmed by 2 bases and 3 bases, with 12 bases remaining between them. This CDR3 contains 14 residues. Per germline, CDR1 SGHRS and CDR2 YFSETQ.

The sample holds one count of this clone. V is TRBV6-4 and J is TRBJ1-5; possibly TRBD1 for D (5 bases). CDR1 is MRHNA and CDR2 is SNTAGT in the germline V gene. This CDR3 has 17 amino acids. Deletions cut 2 bases from V and 3 bases from J, with 17 bases between. The CDR3 loop is CASSDPHPGRSNQPQHF. The CDR3 DNA reads TGTGCCAGCAGTGACCCTCACCCGGGACGGTCCAATCAGCCCCAGCATTTT.

The chain links TRBV10-2 to TRBJ1-4; 7 nucleotides match TRBD1. The V and J ends lost 8 bases and 5 bases, in that order; junction bases with no gene match: 5. CDR1 and CDR2 (germline): WSHSY, SAAADI. The CDR3 extends over 13 amino acids. DNA for the CDR3: TGCGCCAGCGGGGACAGCCGGAATGAAAAACTGTTTTTT. Translated: CASGDSRNEKLFF.

This chain uses TRBV2 with TRBJ2-7; tentatively, D is TRBD1 or TRBD2 (5 bases each). Between the trimmed V and J ends, which lost 7 bases and 0 bases, there was a span of 19 bases. The germline CDR1 and CDR2 sequences are SNHLY and FYNNEI. The CDR3 has 16 residues. The CDR3 coding sequence is TGTGCCAGCACCCTCCAAGGGACGGGTAACTCCTACGAGCAGTACTTC. Translating it yields CASTLQGTGNSYEQYF.

V and J are TRBV19 and TRBJ1-2; TRBD1 is a possible D gene (5 bases). The CDR3 spans 15 residues. The ends were cut back, 4 bases at V and 4 bases at J, with 16 bases in the middle. Germline-derived CDR1 and CDR2 are LNHDA and SQIVND (reference sequence). The CDR3 reads CASSKRQRYPYGYTF. The CDR3 DNA is TGTGCCAGTAGTAAAAGACAGCGCTACCCCTATGGCTACACCTTC.

This clone was picked up one time. The chain combines TRBV30 with TRBJ2-1, with D possibly being TRBD2 (5 bases). The germline V gene has CDR1 GTSNPN and CDR2 SVGIG (reference sequence). The CDR3 loop spans 14 amino acids. Trimming stripped 0 bases from V and 3 bases from J, with 9 bases between. The CDR3 sequence: CAWSVGGRYNEQFF. CDR3 bases: TGTGCCTGGAGTGTAGGCGGGCGCTACAATGAGCAGTTCTTC.

This clone appeared a single time. The J gene is TRBJ2-7, the V gene TRBV6-5; 9 bases match TRBD1. The J segment lost 8 bases and the V segment lost 6 bases, leaving 14 bases of the junction unmatched. CDR1 and CDR2 from the germline V gene are MNHEY and SVGAGI. The CDR3 runs 15 residues. The DNA for the CDR3 is TGTGCCAGCAGCCGCCCGGGACAGGGTCTTTCCAAGCAGTACTTC. Translating gives CASSRPGQGLSKQYF.

The chain is built from TRBV20-1 and TRBJ2-1; D unclear. The CDR3 contains 10 residues. CDR1 and CDR2 (germline): DFQATT, SNEGSKA (reference sequence). Trimming removed 5 bases at V and 12 bases at J, with 11 bases between. The CDR3: CSAGTYGQFF. The CDR3 DNA reads TGCAGTGCTGGAACTTACGGGCAGTTCTTC.